Described below is a single T cell receptor (beta chain) sequence and its context. The repertoire was sequenced with immunoSEQ multiplex PCR; TCRdb's copy has only in-frame clones and lacks some. The sample carries about 19,000 clones, approximately 88% recorded once. The germline V gene has CDR1 MNHEY and CDR2 SMNVEV (reference sequence). The CDR3 sequence is 14 residues long. V was shortened by 3 bases and J by 6 bases, with 11 bases between the two germline ends. This entry comes from a study of T cell changes during pregnancy in multiple sclerosis. The gene calls are TRBV27 and TRBJ2-2, with D possibly matching TRBD1 (5 bases). The receptor was isolated from a female donor in good health, enrolled as a control in a pregnancy study. The sequenced sample was CD8+ T cells from peripheral blood mononuclear cells, obtained after pregnancy. In DNA, the CDR3 is TGTGCCAGCAGTTTCGCAGGGCAAGCCGGGGAGCTGTTTTTT. This sequence encodes CASSFAGQAGELFF.